Presented here are 30 T cell receptor beta chains from one specimen sequenced in a study of blood T cell repertoires in COVID-19. Only in-frame clones appear in the TCRdb table, and some are missing; sequencing was by immunoSEQ multiplex PCR. The sample holds about 480,000 clones; around nine tenths are singletons and the top ten take less than 2%. Sequencing was carried out using PBMCs or T cells enriched from blood (not recorded which). The receptors were gathered from a woman aged 40 to 55 who had recovered from COVID-19.

V is TRBV5-5 and J is TRBJ2-3, with TRBD2 identical over 13 bases. The CDR3 loop spans 18 amino acids. CDR1 is SGHKS and CDR2 is YYEKEE in the germline V gene (reference sequence). V was pared by 5 bases and J by 4 bases, with 13 bases of the junction left unmatched. The CDR3: CASRGGLAGVFSPDTQYF. CDR3 in DNA: TGTGCCAGCAGGGGAGGACTAGCGGGAGTGTTTAGCCCAGATACGCAGTATTTT.

The J gene is TRBJ1-1, the V gene TRBV27; no reliable D call. Germline V gene lookup returns CDR1 MNHEY and CDR2 SMNVEV (reference sequence). V shed 5 bases and J shed 1 base, with 11 bases lying between them. This CDR3 has 14 residues. The CDR3 DNA is TGTGCCAGCAGTCCCCCCCTCCCGAACACTGAAGCTTTCTTT. It specifies CASSPPLPNTEAFF.

The genes are TRBV12-3 or TRBV12-4 and TRBJ1-3, with D perhaps matching TRBD1 (6 bases). This CDR3 is 13 amino acids long. V gave up 3 bases and J gave up 9 bases, with 12 bases separating them. Here the CDR3 reads CASSFRGGGTIYF. CDR3 DNA: TGTGCCAGCAGTTTTCGGGGGGGCGGCACCATATATTTT.

The rearrangement uses TRBV7-6 and TRBJ1-3; D remains ambiguous. CDR3 length: 12 residues. Trimming removed 5 bases at V and 8 bases at J, with 10 bases between. CDR1 and CDR2 from the germline V gene are SGHVS and FNYEAQ. The CDR3 DNA is TGTGCCAGCAGCCCAAACGGGGACACCATATATTTT. Translated, it gives CASSPNGDTIYF.

This chain uses TRBV5-4 with TRBJ2-7, with D maybe TRBD2 (6 bases). In germline, CDR1 is SGHNT, CDR2 YYREEE (reference sequence). Between the trimmed V and J ends, which lost 0 bases and 7 bases, there was a span of 20 bases. The CDR3 runs 16 residues. The CDR3 nucleotides read TGTGCCAGCAGCTTGGATTTTGGGGGACTCCCGGGAGAGCAGTACTTC. Translated, it gives CASSLDFGGLPGEQYF.

V usage is TRBV6-5 and J usage is TRBJ2-7; D might be TRBD2 (7 bases). V lost 0 bases, J lost 4 bases, and 10 bases lay in between. The V gene's germline CDR1 is MNHEY and CDR2 SVGAGI. The CDR3 extends over 14 amino acids. The CDR3 region has the DNA TGTGCCAGCAGTTACTCAAGGGGGGGGTACGAGCAGTACTTC. The encoded protein is CASSYSRGGYEQYF.

V usage is TRBV7-2 and J usage is TRBJ1-5; D is ambiguous. The CDR3 is 13 amino acids. The V end was cut by 3 bases, the J end by 2 bases, with 5 bases between. From germline, CDR1 is SGHTA and CDR2 FQGNSA. The CDR3 nucleotides read TGTGCCAGCAGCTTCGAGGGCAATCAGCCCCAGCATTTT. This gives the protein CASSFEGNQPQHF. Supplemented by reference TRBV7-2 and TRBJ1-5, the full variable domain reads GAGVSQSPSNKVTEKGKDVELRCDPISGHTALYWYRQSLGQGLEFLIYFQGNSAPDKSGLPSDRFSAERTGGSVSTLTIQRTQQEDSAVYLCASSFEGNQPQHFGDGTRLSIL.

J is TRBJ1-1 and V is TRBV18; 7 nucleotides agree with TRBD1. CDR3 length equals 14 residues. CDR1 is KGHSH, CDR2 LQKENI, per germline. The V segment lost 4 bases and the J segment 2 bases; nucleotides outside the gene matches: 4. The CDR3 loop reads CASSQTGENTEAFF. CDR3 DNA: TGTGCCAGCTCACAAACAGGGGAAAACACTGAAGCTTTCTTT.

In nucleotides, the CDR3 is TGTGCCAGCTCACCACAAGGACTGGGACTAGCGGGAGGTGAGCAGTTCTTC. It is translated as CASSPQGLGLAGGEQFF. This sequence joins TRBV18 and TRBJ2-1; 15 bases are shared with TRBD2. The CDR3 contains 17 residues. V lost 1 base to trimming and J lost 9 bases; unmatched junction nucleotides: 7. The germline V gene encodes CDR1 KGHSH and CDR2 LQKENI.

The rearrangement uses TRBV29-1 and TRBJ2-7; TRBD2 might be the D (6 bases). V was clipped by 5 bases and J by 7 bases, with 18 bases between them. CDR1 and CDR2 from the germline V gene are SQVTM and ANQGSEA. CDR3 length: 13 amino acids. The DNA of the CDR3 is TGCAGCGTTTTATCCGGGGACTCTTGGGAGCAGTACTTC. The encoded protein is CSVLSGDSWEQYF.

V usage is TRBV11-2 and J usage is TRBJ1-1; D is unclear. In germline, CDR1 is SGHAT, CDR2 FQNNGV. V dropped 5 bases and J dropped 0 bases, with 19 bases sitting between them. The CDR3 runs 17 residues. CDR3 sequence (DNA): TGTGCCAGCAGCCCTTTTTCGGGTCGAGGAGTGAACACTGAAGCTTTCTTT. This sequence encodes CASSPFSGRGVNTEAFF. Looking up the rest from reference TRBV11-2 and TRBJ1-1 gives the full variable domain: EAGVAQSPRYKIIEKRQSVAFWCNPISGHATLYWYQQILGQGPKLLIQFQNNGVVDDSQLPKDRFSAERLKGVDSTLKIQPAKLEDSAVYLCASSPFSGRGVNTEAFFGQGTRLTVV.

The chain recombines TRBV30 with TRBJ1-5; tentative D call: TRBD1 (5 bases). The V end was cut by 1 base, the J end by 4 bases, with 11 bases between. Germline lookup yields CDR1 GTSNPN and CDR2 SVGIG (reference sequence). The CDR3 runs 14 residues. CDR3: CAWSAAGWNQPQHF. The CDR3 DNA is TGTGCCTGGAGTGCGGCAGGGTGGAATCAGCCCCAGCATTTT.

CDR3 region: CASSNGGRSYEQYF. The CDR3 DNA is TGTGCCAGTAGCAATGGAGGCAGATCCTACGAGCAGTACTTC. The genes are TRBV19 and TRBJ2-7; D is perhaps TRBD2 (5 bases). The germline V gene encodes CDR1 LNHDA and CDR2 SQIVND (reference sequence). There are 14 residues in the CDR3. V was trimmed by 6 bases and J by 1 base, leaving 13 bases between them.

This chain's CDR3 is CASSLADLRRADTQYF. The DNA of the CDR3 is TGTGCCAGCAGCTTAGCGGACCTTAGGAGGGCAGATACGCAGTATTTT. This chain uses TRBV7-2 with TRBJ2-3; a possible D gene is TRBD2 (6 bases). This CDR3 has 16 residues. V was pared by 0 bases and J by 4 bases, with 14 bases between. Germline assignment: CDR1 SGHTA and CDR2 FQGNSA.

The chain carries TRBV5-6 and TRBJ1-2, with D perhaps matching TRBD1 (5 bases). V lost 0 bases, J lost 3 bases, and 21 bases lay in between. The CDR3 sequence is 18 residues long. In germline, CDR1 is SGHDT, CDR2 YYEEEE. The CDR3 region is CASSLAIKGGDVYYGYTF. DNA for the CDR3: TGTGCCAGCAGCTTGGCTATCAAGGGAGGGGATGTTTACTATGGCTACACCTTC.

The V and J genes are TRBV7-2 and TRBJ1-2; TRBD1 matches 8 bases. The CDR3 has 13 residues. Unmatched junction bases numbered 1, after V lost 3 bases and J lost 4 bases. Per the germline V gene, CDR1 is SGHTA and CDR2 is FQGNSA. The CDR3 DNA follows: TGTGCCAGCAGCTTGGACAGGGTCTATGGCTACACCTTC. Translated, it gives CASSLDRVYGYTF. The full variable domain, rest sourced from reference TRBV7-2 and TRBJ1-2, is GAGVSQSPSNKVTEKGKDVELRCDPISGHTALYWYRQSLGQGLEFLIYFQGNSAPDKSGLPSDRFSAERTGGSVSTLTIQRTQQEDSAVYLCASSLDRVYGYTFGSGTRLTVV.

For this clone: An end of the junction does not agree with germline; a read error may underlie this. The V call is TRBV7-8, the J call TRBJ2-7; D might be TRBD2 (7 bases). Germline assignment: CDR1 SGHVS and CDR2 FQNEAQ. The CDR3 consists of 14 residues. The CDR3 is CASSRAGQFPGVAF. CDR3 bases: TGTGCCAGCAGCCGAGCGGGACAATTTCCCGGCGTAGCGTTC.

This clone came up a few times. The chain carries TRBV5-1 and TRBJ2-1; D possibly corresponds to TRBD1 (5 bases). This CDR3 comprises 14 residues. Germline V lookup: CDR1 SGHRS, CDR2 YFSETQ. Trimming shortened V by 4 bases and J by 2 bases, and 10 bases separated the two germline ends. This CDR3 is CASSPDRAYNEQFF. The CDR3 DNA is TGCGCCAGCAGCCCTGACAGAGCCTACAATGAGCAGTTCTTC.

A few counts support this clone. CDR3 bases: TGTGCCAGCTCACTAAGACATACCTACAATGAGCAGTTCTTC. Translated: CASSLRHTYNEQFF. The gene calls are TRBV18 and TRBJ2-1; no clear D gene. CDR1 and CDR2 from the germline V gene are KGHSH and LQKENI. This CDR3 comprises 14 residues. Trimming pared 4 bases from V and 2 bases from J, leaving 9 bases between.

The chain uses TRBV5-6 and TRBJ1-4, with D unclear. With 2 bases removed from V and 5 bases from J, the gap between germline ends came to 7 bases. This CDR3 is 13 amino acids long. Germline values: CDR1 SGHDT, CDR2 YYEEEE. The chain's CDR3 is CASSLRGNEKLFF. The CDR3 DNA sequence: TGTGCCAGCAGCTTACGAGGGAATGAAAAACTGTTTTTT.

The V and J genes are TRBV29-1 and TRBJ2-7; D is possibly TRBD1 (6 bases). The V gene lost 6 bases and the J gene lost 0 bases, with 24 bases spanning the gap. CDR1 is SQVTM and CDR2 is ANQGSEA in the germline V gene. The length of the CDR3 is 17 residues. The DNA for the CDR3 is TGCAGCGTAGCCGGACAGCCACGGTCCGCAAACTCCTACGAGCAGTACTTC. This codes for CSVAGQPRSANSYEQYF.

There are a few counts of this clone. CDR3 nucleotides: TGTGCCATCAGTGATGAGGGGGGGGTCACTGAAGCTTTCTTT. Translation: CAISDEGGVTEAFF. This chain joins TRBV10-3 and TRBJ1-1, with D tentatively TRBD1 (6 bases). Germline V gene data show CDR1 as ENHRY and CDR2 as SYGVKD. The length of the CDR3 is 14 residues. V lost 3 bases and J 4 bases, leaving 12 bases between the germline ends.

The chain has TRBV14 and TRBJ2-5; 10 positions agree with TRBD2. Germline CDR1 and CDR2: SGHDN and FVKESK. This CDR3 contains 14 residues. The V segment lost 6 bases and the J segment 1 base; nucleotides outside the gene matches: 2. The CDR3 region has the DNA TGTGCCAGCAGGCGGACTAGCGGCCAAGAGACCCAGTACTTC. This translates into CASRRTSGQETQYF. Drawing the rest from reference TRBV14 and TRBJ2-5, the complete variable domain is EAGVTQFPSHSVIEKGQTVTLRCDPISGHDNLYWYRRVMGKEIKFLLHFVKESKQDESGMPNNRFLAERTGGTYSTLKVQPAELEDSGVYFCASRRTSGQETQYFGPGTRLLVL.

The rearrangement links TRBV19 to TRBJ1-3; D is uncertain. In germline, CDR1 is LNHDA, CDR2 SQIVND (reference sequence). The CDR3 is made up of 14 amino acids. Trimming left V 3 bases short and J 0 bases short, with 6 bases between. The CDR3 here is CASSIGFSGNTIYF. The CDR3 nucleotides are TGTGCCAGTAGTATCGGTTTCTCTGGAAACACCATATATTTT.

The chain has TRBV7-6 and TRBJ2-3; D might be TRBD2 (6 bases). This CDR3 is 20 amino acids long. Germline V lookup: CDR1 SGHVS, CDR2 FNYEAQ. V lost 1 base and J 1 base, leaving 24 bases between the germline ends. The CDR3 loop is CASSLDRPAGRPTRTDTQYF. The CDR3 nucleotides are TGTGCCAGCAGCTTAGATCGGCCTGCGGGGAGACCTACGCGCACAGATACGCAGTATTTT. The full variable domain, with the rest looked up from reference TRBV7-6 and TRBJ2-3, is GAGVSQSPRYKVTKRGQDVALRCDPISGHVSLYWYRQALGQGPEFLTYFNYEAQQDKSGLPNDRFSAERPEGSISTLTIQRTEQRDSAMYRCASSLDRPAGRPTRTDTQYFGPGTRLTVL.

The chain uses TRBV7-2 and TRBJ1-5; no firm D call. V was pared by 5 bases and J by 15 bases, with 23 bases between. This CDR3 is built from 14 residues. Germline assignment: CDR1 SGHTA and CDR2 FQGNSA. The CDR3 here is CASSPFLRAPWVHF. In nucleotides, the CDR3 is TGTGCCAGCAGCCCGTTTTTGAGGGCCCCCTGGGTGCATTTT. Using reference TRBV7-2 and TRBJ1-5 for the parts outside the CDR3, the full variable domain is GAGVSQSPSNKVTEKGKDVELRCDPISGHTALYWYRQSLGQGLEFLIYFQGNSAPDKSGLPSDRFSAERTGGSVSTLTIQRTQQEDSAVYLCASSPFLRAPWVHFGDGTRLSIL.

The chain links TRBV5-1 to TRBJ1-2, with 10 bases aligning to TRBD1. Germline-derived CDR1 and CDR2 are SGHRS and YFSETQ. The CDR3 is 15 residues long. Unmatched junction bases numbered 10, after V lost 5 bases and J lost 6 bases. The CDR3, as DNA: TGCGCCAGCAGTCGCTCCGGGACAGGGGCAAATGGCTACACCTTC. It encodes CASSRSGTGANGYTF.

The chain combines TRBV5-4 with TRBJ2-5; the D gene is possibly TRBD2 (6 bases). The CDR3 has 15 residues. With 2 bases removed from V and 2 bases from J, the gap between germline ends came to 13 bases. The germline V gene has CDR1 SGHNT and CDR2 YYREEE (reference sequence). CDR3 in DNA: TGTGCCAGCAGCTTAACGGGGGTCAGACAAGAGACCCAGTACTTC. Translated: CASSLTGVRQETQYF.

The chain uses TRBV5-1 and TRBJ1-1; 9 bases align to TRBD1. The germline V gene has CDR1 SGHRS and CDR2 YFSETQ. The CDR3 covers 16 residues. After removal of 1 base from V and 0 bases from J, the junction contained 4 bases not matched to a gene. The CDR3 sequence: CASSLTGGYVNTEAFF. The CDR3 DNA is TGCGCCAGCAGCTTGACAGGGGGCTATGTGAACACTGAAGCTTTCTTT.

The V gene is TRBV24-1, the J gene TRBJ2-1; D call uncertain. Germline CDR1 KGHDR, CDR2 SFDVKD. Trimming left V 4 bases short and J 5 bases short, with 11 bases between. This CDR3 comprises 14 residues. The DNA of the CDR3 is TGTGCCACCAGTGACACTACGTCCCACAATGAGCAGTTCTTC. It specifies CATSDTTSHNEQFF.